The following is a T cell receptor (beta chain) sequence with its context. The antigen is unknown. Both 60 Vbeta primers and 13 Jbeta primers went into the PCR. Assay: immunoSEQ multiplex PCR; the TCRdb copy retains only in-frame clones and omits some. Here the sample table reports tens of thousands of clones. The trim removed 6 bases at V and 7 bases at J, leaving 8 bases unmatched. CDR3 length equals 14 residues. CDR1 is SNHLY and CDR2 is FYNNEI in the germline V gene. This record comes from a study of cytomegalovirus exposure and HLA in healthy donors. Study background: Some 85 million unique TCRs from HLA-typed donors were held in an early data release. Broader study findings: Several top significant clusters appeared, in a later analysis, to be linked to common viral pathogens. TCR beta sequences reportedly predicted the HLA-A and HLA-B alleles of most subjects accurately. Within an earlier analysis, most TCR beta V segments proved productive either about 90% or about 30% of the time.

This clonotype originated in a man aged 50-60 years in good health and CMV-seronegative. V and J are TRBV2 and TRBJ1-5; 8 bases agree with TRBD1. Source material: PBMCs. The chain's CDR3 is CASSARTGRQPQHF. CDR3 nucleotide sequence: TGTGCCAGCAGCGCTAGGACAGGGAGGCAGCCCCAGCATTTT.